One sample yielded the 13 T cell receptor beta chains listed below, sequenced in a study of blood T cell repertoires in COVID-19. This table comes from immunoSEQ multiplex PCR, and its TCRdb copy is limited to in-frame clones, with some not included. The sample holds roughly 60,000 clones; around 80% are singletons and the top ten take less than 6.5%. The sample taken for sequencing was peripheral blood. The receptors were gathered from a woman aged 60 to 75 with acute or convalescent COVID-19.

V and J are TRBV11-3 and TRBJ2-3, with D maybe TRBD1 (6 bases). Germline assignment: CDR1 SGHNT and CDR2 YENEEA. There are 16 residues in the CDR3. V was shortened by 1 base and J by 5 bases, with 16 bases between the two germline ends. The CDR3 protein is CASSLGPQGIKDTQYF. In nucleotides, the CDR3 is TGTGCCAGCAGCTTAGGTCCACAGGGCATCAAAGATACGCAGTATTTT.

The V and J genes are TRBV5-1 and TRBJ2-2; TRBD1 matches at 7 bases. V shed 4 bases, J shed 5 bases, and the junction held 11 bases outside the gene matches. The CDR3 is 16 amino acids. Germline-derived CDR1 and CDR2 are SGHRS and YFSETQ. CDR3 in amino acids: CASSPMGQQATGELFF. CDR3 bases: TGCGCCAGCAGCCCCATGGGACAGCAAGCGACCGGGGAGCTGTTTTTT.

The chain combines TRBV6-4 with TRBJ2-3; TRBD2 agrees at 9 bases. Trimming at V came to 4 bases and at J to 3 bases, leaving 2 bases not matched to a gene. The CDR3 extends over 14 amino acids. From germline, CDR1 is MRHNA and CDR2 SNTAGT. CDR3 DNA: TGTGCCAGCAGTGTAGCGGGGGAGACAGATACGCAGTATTTT. Translation gives CASSVAGETDTQYF.

The chain links TRBV7-2 to TRBJ1-5, with 9 bases matching TRBD1. This CDR3 contains 17 residues. The V gene end was trimmed by 6 bases and the J gene end by 0 bases; junction bases not matched to a gene: 9. The germline V gene encodes CDR1 SGHTA and CDR2 FQGNSA. In DNA, the CDR3 is TGTGCCAGCAGTCTAACAGGGGGCCCTAATAGCAATCAGCCCCAGCATTTT. This sequence encodes CASSLTGGPNSNQPQHF.

The V call is TRBV9, the J call TRBJ2-3; 7 bases align to TRBD2. The CDR3 length is 14 residues. Germline values: CDR1 SGDLS, CDR2 YYNGEE. Germline trimming cut 7 bases from V and 3 bases from J; bases unmatched to any gene: 8. CDR3 DNA sequence: TGTGCCAGCGGGCCAGGCGGGGGTACAGATACGCAGTATTTT. Residues: CASGPGGGTDTQYF.

There are many counts of this clone. Written as DNA, the CDR3 is TGCAGCGTCCCCGCAACTAGCGGGGCAAATACGCAGTATTTT. Protein product: CSVPATSGANTQYF. The chain joins TRBV29-1 to TRBJ2-3; 10 bases match TRBD2. Losses at the gene ends were 6 bases for V and 7 bases for J; bases not matched to a gene: 10. This CDR3 is built from 14 residues. Germline V CDR1 and CDR2: SQVTM, ANQGSEA.

The rearrangement links TRBV5-1 to TRBJ1-5; 10 bases fit TRBD1. Germline trimming cut 1 base from V and 4 bases from J; bases unmatched to any gene: 5. Germline CDR1 SGHRS, CDR2 YFSETQ. There are 16 residues in the CDR3. The CDR3 here is CASSLRQGAVNQPQHF. CDR3 DNA sequence: TGCGCCAGCAGCTTGAGACAGGGGGCAGTAAATCAGCCCCAGCATTTT. Full variable domain (rest looked up from reference TRBV5-1 and TRBJ1-5): KAGVTQTPRYLIKTRGQQVTLSCSPISGHRSVSWYQQTPGQGLQFLFEYFSETQRNKGNFPGRFSGRQFSNSRSEMNVSTLELGDSALYLCASSLRQGAVNQPQHFGDGTRLSIL.

The chain is built from TRBV7-9 and TRBJ1-1, with D possibly matching TRBD1 (5 bases). Trimming removed 5 bases at V and 3 bases at J, with 16 bases between. This CDR3 has 15 amino acids. Germline V gene data show CDR1 as SEHNR and CDR2 as FQNEAQ (reference sequence). This CDR3 is CASSNGQGGDTEAFF. CDR3 DNA sequence: TGTGCCAGCAGCAACGGACAAGGTGGGGACACTGAAGCTTTCTTT.

This clone occurred once. This rearrangement joins TRBV30 to TRBJ2-1; 10 bases are shared with TRBD2. Per germline, CDR1 GTSNPN and CDR2 SVGIG (reference sequence). This CDR3 contains 14 residues. V lost 5 bases, J lost 0 bases, and 1 base stayed unmatched. The CDR3 DNA sequence: TGTGCCTGGGAGCGGGGGGGCTCCTACAATGAGCAGTTCTTC. It translates to CAWERGGSYNEQFF.

This chain joins TRBV9 and TRBJ2-1, with 8 positions matching TRBD1. Unmatched junction bases numbered 8, after V lost 4 bases and J lost 8 bases. This CDR3 contains 14 residues. Germline CDR1 reads SGDLS; CDR2 reads YYNGEE. The CDR3 reads CASSPQGAGYEQFF. The CDR3 DNA sequence: TGTGCCAGCAGCCCGCAGGGGGCAGGCTATGAGCAGTTCTTC.

The J gene is TRBJ1-3, the V gene TRBV13; maybe TRBD1 (5 bases). Trimming removed 3 bases at V and 0 bases at J, with 15 bases between. The germline gives CDR1 PRHDT, CDR2 FYEKMQ (reference sequence). There are 17 residues in the CDR3. CDR3 in DNA: TGTGCCAGCAGCTTGGGGAAAACAGGCCTCTCTGGAAACACCATATATTTT. Translated: CASSLGKTGLSGNTIYF.

The V gene is TRBV18, the J gene TRBJ2-5, with 14 nucleotides matching TRBD2. Germline V gene data show CDR1 as KGHSH and CDR2 as LQKENI. The CDR3 loop spans 15 amino acids. J gave up 3 bases and V 8 bases, and 5 bases lay outside the gene matches. CDR3 DNA: TGTGCCAGCCGGGGGACTAGCGGGGGTGAAGAGACCCAGTACTTC. The encoded protein is CASRGTSGGEETQYF.

The V call is TRBV6-1, the J call TRBJ2-1, with TRBD2 identical over 11 bases. This CDR3 comprises 15 residues. The ends lost 5 bases at V and 3 bases at J; junction bases unmatched: 3. From germline, CDR1 is MNHNS and CDR2 SASEGT. CDR3 coding DNA: TGTGCCAGCAGTCTAACTAGCGGGGGCTACAATGAGCAGTTCTTC. It codes for CASSLTSGGYNEQFF.